This T cell receptor (delta chain) was captured in a study of gamma-delta T cells after stem cell transplantation. TCRdb called clones from the RT-PCR reads again using CATT. The table shows approximately 4,500 delta-chain clones, with 15% to 20% occurring only once. Germline trimming cut 0 bases from V and 0 bases from J; bases unmatched to any gene: 4. CDR1 is GEAIGNYY and CDR2 is EKD in the germline V gene. The CDR3 contains 19 residues. This clone is classed as medium-sized. Different DNA sequences within this sample yield the same CDR3. This rearrangement joins TRDV2 to TRDJ3, with 10 bases fitting TRDD3. Source material: gamma-delta T cells. This receptor was obtained from a human donor. It is not recorded whose cells these are; they may come from a transplant donor. The CDR3 DNA reads TGTGCCTGTGACACCGTTCTGGGGGATAGCTCCTGGGACACCCGACAGATGTTTTTC. Its translation is CACDTVLGDSSWDTRQMFF.